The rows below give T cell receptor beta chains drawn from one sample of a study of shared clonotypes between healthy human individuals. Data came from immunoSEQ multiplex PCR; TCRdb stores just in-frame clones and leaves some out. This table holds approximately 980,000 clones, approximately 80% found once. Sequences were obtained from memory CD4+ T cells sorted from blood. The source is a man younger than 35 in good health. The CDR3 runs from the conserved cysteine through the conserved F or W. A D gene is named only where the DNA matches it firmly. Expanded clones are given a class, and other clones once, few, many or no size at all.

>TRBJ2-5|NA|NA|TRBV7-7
CASSLYGLQETQYF
TGTGCTAGCAGCTTATATGGGCTTCAAGAGACCCAGTACTTC
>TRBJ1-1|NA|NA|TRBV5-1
CASSSGSGTFF
TGCGCCAGCAGCTCGGGCTCGGGAACTTTCTTT
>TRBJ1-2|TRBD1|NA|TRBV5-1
CASSLAIGQGYGYTF
TGCGCCAGCAGCTTGGCCATAGGACAGGGGTATGGCTACACCTTC
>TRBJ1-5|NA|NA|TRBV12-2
CASRLGGPVSNQPQHF
TGTGCAAGTCGCTTAGGGGGGCCGGTTAGCAATCAGCCCCAGCATTTT
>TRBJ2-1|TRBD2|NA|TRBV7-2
CASSSGLVVGNEQFF
TGTGCCAGCAGCTCCGGACTAGTGGTCGGAAATGAGCAGTTCTTC
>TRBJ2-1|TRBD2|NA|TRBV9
CASSVGVSGSSYNEQFF
TGTGCCAGCAGCGTAGGGGTTAGCGGGAGCTCCTACAATGAGCAGTTCTTC
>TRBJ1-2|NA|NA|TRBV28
CASRPGDRNYGYTF
TGTGCCAGCAGGCCAGGGGATAGGAACTATGGCTACACCTTC
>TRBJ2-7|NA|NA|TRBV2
CASSVGPAYEQYF
TGTGCCAGCTCGGTGGGGCCTGCCTACGAGCAGTACTTC
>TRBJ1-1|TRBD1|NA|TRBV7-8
CASSFRDRSNTEAFF
TGTGCCAGCAGCTTCCGGGACAGGTCGAACACTGAAGCTTTCTTT
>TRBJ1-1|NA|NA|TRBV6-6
CASSPARGTEAFF
TGTGCCAGCAGTCCAGCCCGGGGCACTGAAGCTTTCTTT
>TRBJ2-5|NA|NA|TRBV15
CATSKGRKETQYF
TGTGCCACCAGCAAAGGACGTAAAGAGACCCAGTACTTC
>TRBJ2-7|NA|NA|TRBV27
CASSFPLLERAYEQYF
TGTGCCAGCAGTTTCCCGCTTTTAGAACGGGCCTACGAGCAGTACTTC
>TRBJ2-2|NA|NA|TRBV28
CASSLARTNTGELFF
TGTGCCAGCAGTTTAGCACGGACGAACACCGGGGAGCTGTTTTTT
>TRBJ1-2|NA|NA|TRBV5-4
CASSLDQGLYRYTF
TGTGCCAGCAGCTTGGATCAGGGGCTCTATCGCTACACCTTC
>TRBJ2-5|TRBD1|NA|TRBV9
CASSVQDRGQETQYF
TGTGCCAGCAGCGTACAGGACAGGGGACAAGAGACCCAGTACTTC
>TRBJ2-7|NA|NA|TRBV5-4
CASSLDLSSYEQYF
TGTGCCAGCAGCTTGGACTTGAGCTCCTACGAGCAGTACTTC
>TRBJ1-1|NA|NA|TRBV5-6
CASSRTRNTEAFF
TGTGCCAGCAGCCGAACAAGGAACACTGAAGCTTTCTTT
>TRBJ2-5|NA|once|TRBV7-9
CASSSSLVKTQYF
TGCGCCAGCAGCTCTAGCTTAGTGAAGACCCAGTACTTC
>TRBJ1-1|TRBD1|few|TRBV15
CATSYDRVAEAFF
TGTGCCACCAGCTATGACAGGGTCGCTGAAGCTTTCTTT
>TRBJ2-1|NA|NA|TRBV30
CAWSGGQGYYNEQFF
TGTGCCTGGAGTGGAGGGCAGGGATACTACAATGAGCAGTTCTTC
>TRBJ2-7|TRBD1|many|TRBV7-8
CASSPRAGGVVEQYF
TGTGCCAGCAGCCCCCGCGCAGGGGGTGTTGTAGAGCAGTACTTC
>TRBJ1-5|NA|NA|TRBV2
CASNPRAGVQPQHF
TGTGCCAGCAACCCAAGGGCAGGAGTCCAGCCCCAGCATTTT
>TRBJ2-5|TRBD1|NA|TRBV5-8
CASSPTGGRETQYF
TGTGCCAGCAGCCCGACAGGGGGTAGAGAGACCCAGTACTTC
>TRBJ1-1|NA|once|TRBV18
CASSPQTAMNTEAFF
TGTGCCAGCTCACCTCAGACAGCGATGAACACTGAAGCTTTCTTT
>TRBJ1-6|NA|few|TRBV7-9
CASSWGAAGRGGSPLHF
TGTGCCAGCAGCTGGGGGGCGGCTGGCAGGGGAGGTTCACCCCTCCACTTT
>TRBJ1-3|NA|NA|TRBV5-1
CASSLATTGYSGNTIYF
TGCGCCAGCAGCTTGGCTACGACAGGCTACTCTGGAAACACCATATATTTT
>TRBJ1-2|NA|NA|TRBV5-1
CASRGSTDTLSYTF
TGCGCCAGCAGGGGCTCAACAGATACTTTGAGCTACACCTTC
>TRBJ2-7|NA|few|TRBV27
CASSLDLRGAVYEQYF
TGTGCCAGCAGTCTGGACCTACGGGGGGCAGTCTACGAGCAGTACTTC
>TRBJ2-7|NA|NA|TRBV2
CASSEQGQFYEQYF
TGTGCCAGCAGTGAACAGGGGCAGTTCTACGAGCAGTACTTC
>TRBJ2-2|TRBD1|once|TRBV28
CASSYRGQGGELFF
TGTGCCAGCAGTTACAGGGGGCAAGGCGGGGAGCTGTTTTTT
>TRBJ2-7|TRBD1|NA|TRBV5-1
CASSLAQGVVYEQYF
TGCGCCAGCAGCTTGGCACAGGGGGTTGTCTACGAGCAGTACTTC
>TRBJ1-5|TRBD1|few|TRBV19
CASSFGQAGGNQPQHF
TGTGCCAGTAGTTTCGGACAGGCTGGAGGCAATCAGCCCCAGCATTTT
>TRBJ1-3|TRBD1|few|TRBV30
CAWSRQGIRGPGNTIYF
TGTGCCTGGAGTAGACAGGGGATTAGAGGGCCTGGAAACACCATATATTTT
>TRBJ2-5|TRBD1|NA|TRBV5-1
CASRPGGPRQETQYF
TGCGCCAGCAGGCCAGGGGGCCCCCGGCAGGAGACCCAGTACTTC
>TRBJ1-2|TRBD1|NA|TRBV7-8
CASSPAGGVYGYTF
TGTGCCAGCAGCCCCGCAGGGGGTGTTTATGGCTACACCTTC
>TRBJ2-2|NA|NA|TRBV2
CASSESRGRTGELFF
TGTGCCAGCAGTGAGAGTAGGGGTAGGACCGGGGAGCTGTTTTTT
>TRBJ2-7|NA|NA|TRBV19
CARLGTGSFTGPYEQYF
TGTGCCAGGTTGGGTACAGGGAGCTTTACGGGGCCCTACGAGCAGTACTTC
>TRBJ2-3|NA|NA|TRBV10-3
CALKGQESDTQYF
TGTGCCCTCAAGGGGCAGGAGTCAGATACGCAGTATTTT
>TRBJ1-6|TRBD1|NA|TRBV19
CASSRQGGSPLHF
TGTGCCAGTAGCCGACAGGGGGGGTCACCCCTCCACTTT
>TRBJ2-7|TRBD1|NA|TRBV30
CAWGQGAYEQYF
TGTGCCTGGGGACAGGGGGCTTACGAGCAGTACTTC
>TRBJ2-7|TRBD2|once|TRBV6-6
CASSYLQLAGYEQYF
TGTGCCAGCAGTTACCTCCAACTAGCGGGCTACGAGCAGTACTTC
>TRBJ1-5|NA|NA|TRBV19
CASSITSVQPQHF
TGTGCCAGTAGTATAACTTCGGTTCAGCCCCAGCATTTT
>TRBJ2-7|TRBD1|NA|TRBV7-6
CASSPQGAQAYEQYF
TGTGCCAGCAGCCCACAGGGGGCGCAGGCCTACGAGCAGTACTTC
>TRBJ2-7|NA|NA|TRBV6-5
CASSPRGPSNEQYF
TGTGCCAGCAGCCCCCGTGGGCCCTCTAACGAGCAGTACTTC
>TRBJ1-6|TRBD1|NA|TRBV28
CASSLLGTGDYNSPLHF
TGTGCCAGCAGTTTACTTGGGACAGGGGATTATAATTCACCCCTCCACTTT
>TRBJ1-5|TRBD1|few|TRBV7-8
CASSSQGAGQPQHF
TGTGCCAGCAGCTCACAGGGGGCAGGGCAGCCCCAGCATTTT
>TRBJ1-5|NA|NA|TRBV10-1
CATIREGAGESNQPQHF
TGCGCCACCATCCGGGAAGGGGCAGGGGAGTCTAATCAGCCCCAGCATTTT
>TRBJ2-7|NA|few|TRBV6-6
CASSYELRYEQYF
TGTGCCAGCAGTTACGAACTAAGGTACGAGCAGTACTTC
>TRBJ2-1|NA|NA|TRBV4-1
CASSQDTDSYNEQFF
TGCGCCAGCAGCCAAGATACAGACTCCTACAATGAGCAGTTCTTC